This T cell receptor beta chain came from a study of T cells in Graves' hyperthyroidism and ophthalmopathy. Overall study results and limits: Before onset, ophthalmopathy was predicted by the model a median approximately 6.6 months earlier.

Amplification of TCR beta CDR3 regions used RNA as the template. The TCR CDR3 was amplified in a first-round RT-PCR using the HTBI primer set. TCRdb re-called the multiplex PCR reads with MiXCR, one entry per CDR3 protein. The profile shows about 250,000 distinct CDR3 sequences, around 22% of them singletons. This CDR3 region has 13 residues. Per the germline V gene, CDR1 is DFQATT and CDR2 is SNEGSKA (reference sequence). The V segment lost 7 bases and the J segment 7 bases; nucleotides outside the gene matches: 4. Under 3 months was the duration of disease in ophthalmopathy patients, who also had a Clinical Activity Score of at least 3 and a NOSPECS grade of at least 4. Clinicians diagnosed patients from clinical symptoms, serum thyroxine and TRAb, thyroid ultrasound and orbital computed tomography. Comments on this clonotype: As yet, its antigen is unknown.

The chain links TRBV20-1 to TRBJ2-1, with 13 bases matching TRBD2. The TCR sequence derives from a man aged 25 to 40 with Graves' ophthalmopathy. Sequenced: blood. The CDR3 reads CSGKTSGRNEQFF. The CDR3 DNA sequence: TGCAGTGGAAAGACTAGCGGGAGGAATGAGCAGTTCTTC.